The 25 T cell receptor beta chains below come from one sample, sequenced in a study of blood T cell repertoires in COVID-19 (dated by TCRdb to 2020 to 2021). Libraries were constructed by the immunoSEQ multiplex PCR assay. Drawn from immuneACCESS, this table holds only the in-frame rearrangements with V and J called that TCRdb kept. Clones are partly lost; checked studies trace under half to an unresolved V gene and leave the rest unexplained. This sample comprises 200,000 to 300,000 clones, 84% of them detected only once. 2% to 2.5% of the sample rests with the top ten. The specimen was peripheral blood. These receptors were obtained from a man aged 35-49 years who had recovered from COVID-19.

This clone was found once. The chain employs TRBV7-9 and TRBJ2-1; 10 bases line up with TRBD2. CDR1 is SEHNR, CDR2 FQNEAQ, per germline (reference sequence). V shed 3 bases and J 7 bases; nucleotides not matched to a gene: 9. This CDR3 is built from 16 residues. Here the CDR3 reads CASSLTLAGVSNEQFF. As DNA, the CDR3 is TGTGCCAGCAGCTTGACCCTAGCGGGGGTGAGTAATGAGCAGTTCTTC.

The chain couples TRBV7-2 to TRBJ1-5; 7 bases are shared with TRBD1. Trimming cost V 4 bases and J 0 bases; bases outside gene matches: 3. CDR1 is SGHTA and CDR2 is FQGNSA in the germline V gene. The CDR3 runs 15 residues. As DNA, the CDR3 is TGTGCCAGCAGCTGGACAGGTAATAGCAATCAGCCCCAGCATTTT. Amino acids: CASSWTGNSNQPQHF.

The chain is built from TRBV5-4 and TRBJ2-2; D is possibly TRBD2 (6 bases). This CDR3 has 16 amino acids. The germline V and J ends were trimmed by 2 bases and 6 bases, with 17 bases remaining between them. The V gene's germline CDR1 is SGHNT and CDR2 YYREEE (reference sequence). Here the CDR3 DNA reads TGTGCCAGCAGCTTTAAGGGGACTTTCCAAGCCGGGGAGCTGTTTTTT. It specifies CASSFKGTFQAGELFF. Combining the CDR3 with reference TRBV5-4 and TRBJ2-2 gives the whole variable domain ETGVTQSPTHLIKTRGQQVTLRCSSQSGHNTVSWYQQALGQGPQFIFQYYREEENGRGNFPPRFSGLQFPNYSSELNVNALELDDSALYLCASSFKGTFQAGELFFGEGSRLTVL.

V and J are TRBV7-8 and TRBJ1-2; TRBD1 agrees at 9 bases. CDR3 size: 15 residues. Looked up from germline, CDR1 is SGHVS and CDR2 is FQNEAQ. V dropped 4 bases and J dropped 4; count of bases not matched to a gene: 7. CDR3 in DNA: TGTGCCAGCAGCTCCCACAGGGGGCAGGGCTATGGCTACACCTTC. It translates to CASSSHRGQGYGYTF.

The V gene is TRBV19, the J gene TRBJ1-5; TRBD1 agrees at 7 bases. Germline CDR1 reads LNHDA; CDR2 reads SQIVND (reference sequence). Trimming at V came to 3 bases and at J to 3 bases, leaving 2 bases not matched to a gene. The CDR3 loop spans 14 amino acids. CDR3 region: CASSMGQINQPQHF. The CDR3 coding sequence is TGTGCCAGTAGTATGGGACAGATCAATCAGCCCCAGCATTTT. The whole variable domain, remainder taken from reference TRBV19 and TRBJ1-5, is DGGITQSPKYLFRKEGQNVTLSCEQNLNHDAMYWYRQDPGQGLRLIYYSQIVNDFQKGDIAEGYSVSREKKESFPLTVTSAQKNPTAFYLCASSMGQINQPQHFGDGTRLSIL.

V and J are TRBV4-3 and TRBJ1-2, with 7 bases aligning to TRBD1. CDR1 and CDR2 (germline): LGHNA, YSLEER. V dropped 0 bases and J dropped 6; count of bases not matched to a gene: 10. This CDR3 has 16 amino acids. CDR3 DNA sequence: TGCGCCAGCAGCCAAGATCCGATATACACAGGGGATGGCTACACCTTC. This codes for CASSQDPIYTGDGYTF.

The CDR3 here is CASSSLYQPQHF. For the CDR3, the DNA is TGTGCCAGCAGTAGCCTTTATCAGCCCCAGCATTTT. V and J are TRBV12-3 or TRBV12-4 and TRBJ1-5; D uncertain. V gave up 5 bases and J gave up 5 bases, with 7 bases separating them. This CDR3 comprises 12 residues.

This chain uses TRBV7-2 with TRBJ2-7, with 7 bases that match TRBD2. Germline-derived CDR1 and CDR2 are SGHTA and FQGNSA. The ends lost 5 bases at V and 6 bases at J; junction bases unmatched: 13. CDR3 length: 15 residues. The CDR3 protein is CASSVARRERAEQYF. DNA for the CDR3: TGTGCCAGCAGCGTCGCGCGGCGGGAGCGGGCCGAGCAGTACTTC.

The chain combines TRBV6-2 or TRBV6-3 with TRBJ1-1; 7 nucleotides line up with TRBD1. V shed 5 bases, J shed 0 bases, and the junction held 6 bases outside the gene matches. CDR1 is MNHEY, CDR2 SVGEGT, per germline. The CDR3 runs 15 residues. In DNA form, the CDR3 reads TGTGCCAGCAGTCGAGCGACAGGGATGAACACTGAAGCTTTCTTT. It translates to CASSRATGMNTEAFF.

The J gene is TRBJ1-1, the V gene TRBV28; D might be TRBD1 (5 bases). The V end was cut by 9 bases, the J end by 1 base, with 21 bases between. The CDR3 consists of 16 residues. The germline CDR1 and CDR2 sequences are MDHEN and SYDVKM. In DNA form, the CDR3 reads TGTGCCAGTTCGGAAGCGAGGACACCCAGGAACACTGAAGCTTTCTTT. Translating it yields CASSEARTPRNTEAFF.

V usage is TRBV1 and J usage is TRBJ1-4; TRBD1, the table's D call, lacks a check against the DNA. TRBV1 is noted as a pseudogene. The CDR3 sequence is 15 residues long. The CDR3 spells CTSSQVTGTYEKLFF. The DNA for the CDR3 is TGCACCAGCAGCCAAGTGACAGGGACCTATGAAAAACTGTTTTTT.

The chain carries TRBV4-3 and TRBJ2-3, with TRBD2 matching over 10 bases. Germline V gene data show CDR1 as LGHNA and CDR2 as YSLEER. This CDR3 has 19 amino acids. J lost 0 bases, V lost 0 bases, and 9 bases had no gene match. Written as DNA, the CDR3 is TGCGCCAGCAGCCAAGAGGTAGGACTAGCGGTTCCTAGCACAGATACGCAGTATTTT. Its translation: CASSQEVGLAVPSTDTQYF.

The V and J genes are TRBV6-4 and TRBJ1-2; no reliable D call. Trimming left V 3 bases short and J 9 bases short, with 17 bases between. The CDR3 runs to 14 residues. Per germline, CDR1 MRHNA and CDR2 SNTAGT. The CDR3 DNA is TGTGCCAGCAGTGAGATTGGTAATTTCCAGAGCTACACCTTC. It specifies CASSEIGNFQSYTF.

The V gene is TRBV10-3, the J gene TRBJ1-2; 11 bases agree with TRBD1. In germline, CDR1 is ENHRY, CDR2 SYGVKD. The CDR3 sequence is 12 residues long. After removal of 8 bases from V and 4 bases from J, the junction contained 0 bases not matched to a gene. The CDR3 sequence: CAIGTGGYGYTF. The CDR3 DNA is TGTGCCATCGGGACAGGGGGCTATGGCTACACCTTC.

This chain joins TRBV7-2 and TRBJ2-2, with 14 bases identical to TRBD2. Germline V gene sequence: CDR1 SGHTA, CDR2 FQGNSA. With V trimmed by 5 bases and J by 3 bases, 5 bases remained unmatched. This CDR3 is built from 17 residues. Here the CDR3 reads CASSVPGLAGDTGELFF. CDR3 DNA: TGTGCCAGCAGCGTACCGGGACTAGCGGGGGACACCGGGGAGCTGTTTTTT.

The rearrangement links TRBV29-1 to TRBJ2-5; 9 positions agree with TRBD2. V lost 3 bases and J lost 5; bases outside the gene matches: 10. The V gene's germline CDR1 is SQVTM and CDR2 ANQGSEA. CDR3 size: 15 residues. The CDR3 here is CSVDRLAGSTETQYF. The CDR3 DNA sequence: TGCAGCGTTGACAGGCTAGCGGGATCAACGGAGACCCAGTACTTC.

The chain uses TRBV11-2 and TRBJ1-5; the D gene is possibly TRBD1 (6 bases). This CDR3 is 15 amino acids long. Trimming took off 5 bases at V and 6 bases at J, with 17 bases between the two ends. Germline assignment: CDR1 SGHAT and CDR2 FQNNGV. This chain's CDR3 is CASSPGNRGGQPQHF. The CDR3 DNA is TGTGCCAGCAGCCCCGGGAACCGAGGGGGTCAGCCCCAGCATTTT. The complete variable domain, with remaining parts taken from reference TRBV11-2 and TRBJ1-5, reads EAGVAQSPRYKIIEKRQSVAFWCNPISGHATLYWYQQILGQGPKLLIQFQNNGVVDDSQLPKDRFSAERLKGVDSTLKIQPAKLEDSAVYLCASSPGNRGGQPQHFGDGTRLSIL.

This clone was seen once. The chain uses TRBV11-2 and TRBJ2-7, with TRBD1 matching 9 bases. J was trimmed by 3 bases and V by 5 bases; bases with no gene match: 8. This CDR3 contains 15 residues. Per the germline V gene, CDR1 is SGHAT and CDR2 is FQNNGV. CDR3: CASSLMPGQGYEQYF. The CDR3 bases are TGTGCCAGCAGCCTCATGCCGGGACAGGGCTACGAGCAGTACTTC. The full variable domain, in which reference TRBV11-2 and TRBJ2-7 provide the parts outside the CDR3, is EAGVAQSPRYKIIEKRQSVAFWCNPISGHATLYWYQQILGQGPKLLIQFQNNGVVDDSQLPKDRFSAERLKGVDSTLKIQPAKLEDSAVYLCASSLMPGQGYEQYFGPGTRLTVT.

The chain links TRBV5-8 to TRBJ1-6, with 9 bases lining up with TRBD1. CDR3 length: 15 amino acids. Germline loops: CDR1 SGHTS, CDR2 YDEGEE. V dropped 2 bases and J dropped 7; count of bases not matched to a gene: 4. The CDR3 loop reads CASSLGDRENSPLHF. Written as DNA, the CDR3 is TGTGCCAGCAGCTTAGGGGACAGGGAGAATTCACCCCTCCACTTT.

The count of this clone is one. The chain recombines TRBV7-9 with TRBJ2-1, with D unclear. V was cut by 3 bases and J by 4 bases, with 7 bases left in between. This CDR3 contains 13 residues. CDR1 and CDR2 from the germline V gene are SEHNR and FQNEAQ (reference sequence). This CDR3 reads CASSFSVYNEQFF. CDR3 sequence (DNA): TGTGCCAGCAGCTTCTCAGTTTACAATGAGCAGTTCTTC.

The V call is TRBV23-1, the J call TRBJ2-3, with TRBD2 as a possible D gene (5 bases). TRBV23-1 is marked as an open reading frame, function uncertain. The ends were cut back, 8 bases at V and 0 bases at J, with 15 bases in the middle. This CDR3 is built from 15 residues. CDR3 amino acids: CASPTDLPSTDTQYF. The CDR3 DNA reads TGCGCCAGCCCTACGGACTTGCCTAGCACAGATACGCAGTATTTT.

The CDR3 loop reads CASSVIPRAPDGYTF. The CDR3 DNA sequence: TGTGCCAGCAGTGTGATCCCCAGGGCCCCTGATGGCTACACCTTC. The chain couples TRBV2 to TRBJ1-2, with D tentatively TRBD1 (5 bases). Germline V gene data show CDR1 as SNHLY and CDR2 as FYNNEI. V lost 4 bases and J 6 bases, leaving 18 bases between the germline ends. The CDR3 runs 15 residues.

The chain has TRBV5-4 and TRBJ1-4; TRBD1 matches 8 bases. The germline V gene has CDR1 SGHNT and CDR2 YYREEE (reference sequence). J was trimmed by 1 base and V by 4 bases; bases with no gene match: 3. The CDR3 length is 15 residues. As DNA, the CDR3 is TGTGCCAGCAGCACCGGGACAGGAACTAATGAAAAACTGTTTTTT. Its protein is CASSTGTGTNEKLFF.

V gene TRBV11-2 combines with J gene TRBJ1-1; 9 bases are shared with TRBD1. Looked up from germline, CDR1 is SGHAT and CDR2 is FQNNGV. This CDR3 spans 14 amino acids. J was trimmed by 6 bases and V by 1 base; bases with no gene match: 3. CDR3 region: CASSLVTGGPEAFF. Here the CDR3 DNA reads TGTGCCAGCAGCTTAGTAACAGGGGGCCCTGAAGCTTTCTTT.

The rearrangement uses TRBV30 and TRBJ1-2; D not certain. Germline loops: CDR1 GTSNPN, CDR2 SVGIG (reference sequence). This CDR3 is built from 13 residues. Trimming pared 1 base from V and 2 bases from J, leaving 8 bases between. DNA for the CDR3: TGTGCCTGGAGTGGCGGCCTAAACTATGGCTACACCTTC. Its translation is CAWSGGLNYGYTF.